A selection of T cell receptor beta chains follows, all from one sample in a study of blood T cell repertoires in COVID-19. TCRdb's table, derived via immunoSEQ multiplex PCR, lists solely in-frame clones and lacks some. This table has roughly 90,000 clones, over 80% appearing once. The sequenced sample consisted of peripheral blood. Receptor source: a woman of 80 years or more with active or convalescent COVID-19. Both conserved end residues are part of each CDR3. D genes are given only for firm matches. Size is omitted from some rows. Given values are once, few, many or a class for expanded clones.

d_call j_call cdr3_length clone_size v_call cdr3_nt cdr3_aa
TRBD1 TRBJ1-1 13 . TRBV11-3 TGTGCCAGCAGCCTACAGGGGGCGGCTGAAGCTTTCTTT CASSLQGAAEAFF
. TRBJ1-5 15 . TRBV7-2 TGTGCCAGCAGCTTAGTGGCGTCAGGGAATCAGCCCCAGCATTTT CASSLVASGNQPQHF
TRBD2 TRBJ2-7 16 few TRBV7-9 TGTGCCAGCAGCCAAGCCCCTAGCGGGACGACCTACGAGCAGTACTTC CASSQAPSGTTYEQYF
. TRBJ2-7 14 once TRBV18 TGTGCCAGCTCGAGGGGCAGGGGATCCTACGAGCAGTACTTC CASSRGRGSYEQYF
TRBD1 TRBJ2-2 15 . TRBV2 TGTGCCAGCAGTGAGAGGACAGGGTGGGACGGGGAGCTGTTTTTT CASSERTGWDGELFF
TRBD1 TRBJ2-7 15 . TRBV28 TGTGCCAGCACCTCGACGACAGGGGTCTTTTCCGAGCAGTACTTC CASTSTTGVFSEQYF
TRBD1 TRBJ1-1 15 . TRBV5-1 TGCGCCAGCAGCTTGTCCGGGACAGGGAACACTGAAGCTTTCTTT CASSLSGTGNTEAFF
. TRBJ1-5 12 . TRBV4-2 TGTGCCAGCAGCCAAGATAAACAGCCCCAGCATTTT CASSQDKQPQHF
. TRBJ2-7 13 . TRBV7-8 TGTGCCAGCAGCTCTGACATGTACTACGAGCAGTACTTC CASSSDMYYEQYF
TRBD2 TRBJ2-7 15 . TRBV9 TGTGCCAGCAGCGTAGGGGGGACTAGCGATAACGAGCAGTACTTC CASSVGGTSDNEQYF
TRBD1 TRBJ1-1 15 . TRBV18 TGTGCCAGCTCACTAGACAGGGGATATAACACTGAAGCTTTCTTT CASSLDRGYNTEAFF
. TRBJ2-3 15 . TRBV2 TGTGCCAGCAGTGGGGGAGGATTTACCACAGATACGCAGTATTTT CASSGGGFTTDTQYF
. TRBJ2-7 15 few TRBV7-3 TGTGCCAGCAGCTTAGCCGGGAGCACCACCTACGAGCAGTACTTC CASSLAGSTTYEQYF
. TRBJ1-1 15 . TRBV5-4 TGTGCCAGCAGCTCAACAGGTGTCATGAACACTGAAGCTTTCTTT CASSSTGVMNTEAFF
. TRBJ2-1 17 . TRBV27 TGTGCCAGCTCCCGAGAATGGGACGGGGGTTCGGGCAATGAGCAGTTCTTC CASSREWDGGSGNEQFF
. TRBJ1-1 13 . TRBV28 TGTGCCAGCAGTACCTCATCAACAAAGCGAGCTTTCTTT CASSTSSTKRAFF
. TRBJ1-2 15 . TRBV5-1 TGCGCCAGCAGCTTGGATGGCGGCTTTAACTATGGCTACACCTTC CASSLDGGFNYGYTF
TRBD2 TRBJ2-1 15 few TRBV11-3 TGTGCCAGCAGCGCGGGACTAGCGGGTTTCAATGAGCAGTTCTTC CASSAGLAGFNEQFF
. TRBJ1-2 12 . TRBV10-3 TGTGCCATCAGTGAGTCCCGGGTGGGCTACACCTTC CAISESRVGYTF
TRBD1 TRBJ1-2 14 . TRBV19 TGTGCCAGTAGTCCTGGACAGGGCGGCTATGGCTACACCTTC CASSPGQGGYGYTF
TRBD1 TRBJ2-2 16 . TRBV5-5 TGTGCCAGCAGCTCCCGACAGGGCGGGAACACCGGGGAGCTGTTTTTT CASSSRQGGNTGELFF
TRBD1 TRBJ2-2 15 . TRBV7-2 TGTGCCAGCAGCTCAAGGACAGGAAGCACCGGGGAGCTGTTTTTT CASSSRTGSTGELFF
. TRBJ1-1 16 . TRBV28 TGTGCCAGCAGTTTATCCTCACAGGGCTTTGACACTGAAGCTTTCTTT CASSLSSQGFDTEAFF
TRBD2 TRBJ2-1 17 . TRBV2 TGTGCCAGCAGTGAATGGGGAGCGGGGGACACCTACAATGAGCAGTTCTTC CASSEWGAGDTYNEQFF
TRBD1 TRBJ1-2 16 . TRBV14 TGTGCCAGCAGCCAAGGGCTGGCAGGGGGCTTCAATGGCTACACCTTC CASSQGLAGGFNGYTF
. TRBJ1-1 13 . TRBV7-9 TGTGCCAGCAGCTTTGAGCCGAACACTGAAGCTTTCTTT CASSFEPNTEAFF
TRBD1 TRBJ1-6 14 . TRBV2 TGTGCCACCAAAGGGGGCCCTTATAATTCACCCCTCCACTTT CATKGGPYNSPLHF
TRBD1 TRBJ1-5 16 once TRBV24-1 TGTGCCACCAGTGAAGCCGGGACAGGCAACAATCAGCCCCAGCATTTT CATSEAGTGNNQPQHF
TRBD2 TRBJ2-1 17 . TRBV5-5 TGTGCCAGCAGCTTCCAATTAGCGGGAGGGACCTTAAATGAGCAGTTCTTC CASSFQLAGGTLNEQFF
. TRBJ2-7 14 . TRBV9 TGTGCCAGCAGCGGACGGTCTGGAGGACACGAGCAGTACTTC CASSGRSGGHEQYF
. TRBJ1-1 14 . TRBV4-3 TGCGCCAGCAGCCAAGATGGGGGGGGCACTGAAGCTTTCTTT CASSQDGGGTEAFF
. TRBJ1-1 13 . TRBV19 TGTGCCAGTAGTATTTTAGGGGGAACTGAAGCTTTCTTT CASSILGGTEAFF
TRBD2 TRBJ2-1 17 . TRBV4-1 TGCGCCAGCAGCCAAGACACGGCGGGAGGGCTCTACAATGAGCAGTTCTTC CASSQDTAGGLYNEQFF
TRBD1 TRBJ2-5 13 . TRBV29-1 TGCAGCGTAGAGGGACAGTCGGGGGAGACCCAGTACTTC CSVEGQSGETQYF
TRBD2 TRBJ2-7 14 few TRBV6-2/TRBV6-3 TGTGCCAGCAGCGTTAGCGGGGGCGGGCACGAGCAGTACTTC CASSVSGGGHEQYF
TRBD2 TRBJ2-3 22 . TRBV2 TGTGCCAGCAGTCCGTCGAGGAGGGGGACTAGCGGGAGAGGCTGGGTGTCAGATACGCAGTATTTT CASSPSRRGTSGRGWVSDTQYF
TRBD1 TRBJ2-4 16 . TRBV15 TGTGCCACCAGCGGGGGACAGTGGGTTGGCAAAAACATTCAGTACTTC CATSGGQWVGKNIQYF
. TRBJ1-2 15 . TRBV5-6 TGTGCCAGCAGCCCACGTGGCAGAGGTGGCTATGGCTACACCTTC CASSPRGRGGYGYTF
TRBD1 TRBJ2-5 14 . TRBV5-8 TGTGCCAGCAGCTTGGTTGACAGGGTTGAGACCCAGTACTTC CASSLVDRVETQYF
. TRBJ2-7 14 . TRBV6-5 TGTGCCAGCAGTTACCGGGACACCCTCTACGAGCAGTACTTC CASSYRDTLYEQYF
TRBD1 TRBJ2-7 13 . TRBV29-1 TGCAGCGTCGCAGGGGGCCGAACCTACGAGCAGTACTTC CSVAGGRTYEQYF
TRBD1 TRBJ1-1 14 . TRBV30 TGTGCCTGGTCAAGGGGGCAGGAAGACACTGAAGCTTTCTTT CAWSRGQEDTEAFF
. TRBJ2-7 15 . TRBV5-1 TGCGCCAGCAGCTTGGCCACGGGTGGCGGCTACGAGCAGTACTTC CASSLATGGGYEQYF
. TRBJ1-6 14 . TRBV21-1 TGTGCCAGCAGCAGAGACAGGCTGGGTTCACCCCTCCACTTT CASSRDRLGSPLHF
. TRBJ1-3 19 . TRBV15 TGTGCCACCAGCAGAGTCGTTTTAAATACGGTGAGCTCTGGAAACACCATATATTTT CATSRVVLNTVSSGNTIYF
. TRBJ1-1 15 . TRBV4-3 TGCGCCAGCAGCAAAGAGGCGGGGGGCATAGCTGAAGCTTTCTTT CASSKEAGGIAEAFF
TRBD2 TRBJ2-7 14 few TRBV7-6 TGTGCCAGCAGCTCTAGCGGGGTAAAAGTCGAGCAGTACTTC CASSSSGVKVEQYF
TRBD1 TRBJ1-5 16 . TRBV7-2 TGTGCCAGCAGCTGGGGCAGGGGGCTCGGCAATCAGCCCCAGCATTTT CASSWGRGLGNQPQHF
TRBD1 TRBJ2-5 15 . TRBV4-1 TGCGCCAGCAGCCCACGGACAGGGGGGTTGGAGACCCAGTACTTC CASSPRTGGLETQYF
TRBD1 TRBJ1-3 17 . TRBV28 TGTGCCAGCAGTTTCCCCCTGCAGGGGGCTTATGGAAACACCATATATTTT CASSFPLQGAYGNTIYF
. TRBJ1-5 16 . TRBV28 TGTGCCAGCAGTCTGGGGGGGCTATATAGCAATCAGCCCCAGCATTTT CASSLGGLYSNQPQHF
TRBD2 TRBJ2-1 18 . TRBV5-1 TGCGCCAGCAGCCCAGGTAAACTAGCGGGAGGGGTCATGGATGAGCAGTTCTTC CASSPGKLAGGVMDEQFF